This T cell receptor (beta chain) was sequenced during a study of CD8+CD57+ T cells in acquired aplastic anemia (dated by TCRdb to the late 2010s). At the level of the whole study: A mean of approximately 3 ug of DNA, ranging from roughly 0.18 to 30 ug, was extracted from sorted CD4+ and CD8+ cells. CD8+CD57+ expansion was defined as frequency above the mean frequency observed in healthy subjects.

The paper's findings and limits, for the study overall: Roughly 30 CD8+ CDR3 sequences were found to be shared between patients and controls, but these sequences appeared to be highly expressed in patients and within the immunodominant clones of the patients. Patients and healthy controls showed no significant difference in CD8+ Simpson's diversity (P=0.060).

The patients picked for sequencing were ones in whom flow cytometry had shown an expansion of CD8+CD57+ cells. All patients had severe acquired aplastic anemia diagnosed by International Study of Aplastic Anemia and Agranulocytosis and Camitta criteria. No therapy had been received by the patients at the time of blood sampling. In this study, sorted CD4+ and CD8+ T cells from the blood of healthy subjects and of severe aplastic anemia patients had their TCR repertoires deep-sequenced. Patients were enrolled under clinicaltrials.gov protocols 00001620, 01623167, 00001397, 00071045, 00081523 and 00961064 in the USA. Ficoll-Paque density gradient centrifugation was used to isolate peripheral blood mononuclear cells. CD4+ and CD8+ T cells were sorted by FACS or magnetic beads before DNA extraction. Profiling of TCR beta VDJ combinations and CDR3 sequences used genomic DNA as the template. An Illumina HiSeq 2000 was the platform used for TCR repertoire sequencing. The study's processing was this. TRBV/TRBJ rearrangement plots, CDR3 size and DJ length profiles, and Simpson's diversity index were used to evaluate the repertoires. The most abundant DNA sequence in the deep sequencing data was defined as the immunodominant clone. CDR3 amino acid sequences were screened for sharing across subjects and were compared with published repertoires and the VDJdb database. TCRdb trimmed the raw reads at Q25, called clones with MiXCR and kept productive beta chains. Identical CDR3 proteins give one entry, which carries the most common genes and DNA. None of the V and J calls come from the authors' own analysis; TCRdb made them. The sample table shows roughly 100,000 distinct CDR3 sequences, and around two thirds are seen once. The ten largest clones capture 65% of the sample.

Reading from cysteine to phenylalanine, the CDR3 counts 14 amino acids. The DNA shown is the 42-base CDR3, in frame from base 1. V loses 2 bases of germline sequence and J loses 6 bases, and the interval between the two ends is 8 bases. Per the germline V gene, MNHEY is the CDR1 and SVGAGI is the CDR2. About this clonotype: It lacks a known antigen. Per-base qualities were not stored, and no clone one base away is much larger.

The receptor was derived from a human donor with aplastic anemia. Input material: sorted CD4+, CD8+, or CD8+CD57+ T cells (not recorded which) from PBMCs. The chain is assembled from TRBV6-5 and TRBJ1-6; the D region possibly corresponds to TRBD1 (6 bases align). The sequenced DNA: TGTGCCAGCAGTTACACAGGGACTAATTCACCCCTCCACTTT. It codes for CASSYTGTNSPLHF.